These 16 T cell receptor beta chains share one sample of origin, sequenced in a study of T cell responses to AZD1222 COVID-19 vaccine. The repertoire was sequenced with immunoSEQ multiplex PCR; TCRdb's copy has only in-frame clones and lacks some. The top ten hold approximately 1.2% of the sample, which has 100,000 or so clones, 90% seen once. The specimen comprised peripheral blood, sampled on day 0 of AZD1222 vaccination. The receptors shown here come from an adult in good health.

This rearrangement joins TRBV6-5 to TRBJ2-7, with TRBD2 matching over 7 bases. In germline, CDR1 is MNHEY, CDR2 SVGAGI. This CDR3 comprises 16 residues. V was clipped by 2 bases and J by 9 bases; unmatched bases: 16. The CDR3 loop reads CASSYTSLSGPAGQYF. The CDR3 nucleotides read TGTGCCAGCAGTTACACGTCCCTTAGCGGGCCGGCGGGGCAGTACTTC.

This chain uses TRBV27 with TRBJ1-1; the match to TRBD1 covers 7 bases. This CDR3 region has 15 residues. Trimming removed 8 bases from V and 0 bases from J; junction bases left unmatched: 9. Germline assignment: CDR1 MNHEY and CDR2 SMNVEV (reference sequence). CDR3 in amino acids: CASWDRLGMNTEAFF. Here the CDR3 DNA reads TGTGCCAGCTGGGACAGACTTGGCATGAACACTGAAGCTTTCTTT.

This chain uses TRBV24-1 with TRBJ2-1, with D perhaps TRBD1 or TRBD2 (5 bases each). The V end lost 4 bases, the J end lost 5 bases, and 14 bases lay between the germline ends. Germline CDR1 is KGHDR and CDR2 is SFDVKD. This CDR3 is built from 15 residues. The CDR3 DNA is TGTGCCACCAGTGACGGGGTCGTGACAGACAATGAGCAGTTCTTC. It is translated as CATSDGVVTDNEQFF.

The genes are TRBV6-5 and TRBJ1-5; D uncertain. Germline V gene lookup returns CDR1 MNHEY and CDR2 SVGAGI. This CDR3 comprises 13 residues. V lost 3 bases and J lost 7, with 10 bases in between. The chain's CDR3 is CASSYGFGQPQHF. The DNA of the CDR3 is TGTGCCAGCAGTTATGGGTTCGGCCAGCCCCAGCATTTT.

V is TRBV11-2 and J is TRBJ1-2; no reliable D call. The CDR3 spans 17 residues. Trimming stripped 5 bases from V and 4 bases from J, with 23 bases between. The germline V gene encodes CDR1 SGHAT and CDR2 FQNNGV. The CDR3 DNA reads TGTGCCAGCAGCGGGGTAGGTGAGGCCGACTCCCTCTATGGCTACACCTTC. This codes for CASSGVGEADSLYGYTF.

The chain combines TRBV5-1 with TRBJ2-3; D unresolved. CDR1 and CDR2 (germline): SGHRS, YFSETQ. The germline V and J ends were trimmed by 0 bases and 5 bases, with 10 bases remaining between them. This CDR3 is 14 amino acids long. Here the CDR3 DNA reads TGCGCCAGCAGCTTGGCACTCCCGGAAGATACGCAGTATTTT. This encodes CASSLALPEDTQYF.

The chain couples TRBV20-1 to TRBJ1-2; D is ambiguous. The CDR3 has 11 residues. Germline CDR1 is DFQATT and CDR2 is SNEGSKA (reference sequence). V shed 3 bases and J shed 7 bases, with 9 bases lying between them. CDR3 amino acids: CSASGAGGYTF. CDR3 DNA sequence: TGCAGTGCTAGCGGTGCGGGTGGCTACACCTTC.

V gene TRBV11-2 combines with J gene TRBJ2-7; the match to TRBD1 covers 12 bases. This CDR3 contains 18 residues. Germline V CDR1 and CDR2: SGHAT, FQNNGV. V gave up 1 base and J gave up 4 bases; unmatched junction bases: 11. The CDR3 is CASSLASGTGGEQYEQYF. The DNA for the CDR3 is TGTGCCAGCAGCTTAGCATCCGGGACAGGGGGCGAACAATACGAGCAGTACTTC.

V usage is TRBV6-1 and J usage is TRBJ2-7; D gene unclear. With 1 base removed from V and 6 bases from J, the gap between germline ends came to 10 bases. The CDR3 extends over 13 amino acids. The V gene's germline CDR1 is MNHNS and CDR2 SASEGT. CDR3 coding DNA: TGTGCCAGCAGTGAAGGTCGATCCGGCGAGCAGTACTTC. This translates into CASSEGRSGEQYF.

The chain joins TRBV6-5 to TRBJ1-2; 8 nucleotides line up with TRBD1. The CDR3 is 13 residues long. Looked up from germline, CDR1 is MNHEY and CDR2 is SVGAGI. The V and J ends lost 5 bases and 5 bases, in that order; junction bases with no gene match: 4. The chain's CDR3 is CASSRTGKYGYTF. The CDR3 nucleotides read TGTGCCAGCAGTCGGACAGGGAAGTATGGCTACACCTTC.

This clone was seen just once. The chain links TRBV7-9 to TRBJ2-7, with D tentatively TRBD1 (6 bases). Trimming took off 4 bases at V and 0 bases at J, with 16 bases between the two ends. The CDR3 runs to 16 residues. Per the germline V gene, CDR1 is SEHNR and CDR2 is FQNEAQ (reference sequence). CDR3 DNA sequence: TGTGCCAGCAGCTCTTTTGACAGGCCTAGCTCCTACGAGCAGTACTTC. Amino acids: CASSSFDRPSSYEQYF.

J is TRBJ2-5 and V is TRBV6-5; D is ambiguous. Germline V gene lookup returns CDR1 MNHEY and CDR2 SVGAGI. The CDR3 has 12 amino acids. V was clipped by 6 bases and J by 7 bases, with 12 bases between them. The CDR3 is CASSGVVGTQYF. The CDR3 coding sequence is TGTGCCAGCAGCGGAGTAGTAGGGACCCAGTACTTC.

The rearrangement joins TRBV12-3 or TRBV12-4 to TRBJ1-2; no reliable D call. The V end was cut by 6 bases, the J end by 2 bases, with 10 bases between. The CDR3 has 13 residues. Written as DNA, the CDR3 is TGTGCCAGCAGCCTGGACCGGAACTATGGCTACACCTTC. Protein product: CASSLDRNYGYTF.

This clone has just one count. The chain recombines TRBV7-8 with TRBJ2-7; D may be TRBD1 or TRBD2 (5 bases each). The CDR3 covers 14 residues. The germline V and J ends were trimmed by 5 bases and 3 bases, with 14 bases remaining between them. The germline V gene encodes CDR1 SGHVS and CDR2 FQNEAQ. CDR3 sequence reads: CASSPGTTNYEQYF. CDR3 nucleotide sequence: TGTGCCAGCAGCCCAGGGACCACCAACTACGAGCAGTACTTC.

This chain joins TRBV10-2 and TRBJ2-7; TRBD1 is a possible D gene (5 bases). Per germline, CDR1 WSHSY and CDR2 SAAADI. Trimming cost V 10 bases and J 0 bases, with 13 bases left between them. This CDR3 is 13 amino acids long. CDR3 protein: CATKGRDSYEQYF. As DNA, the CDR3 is TGCGCCACCAAAGGCAGGGACTCCTACGAGCAGTACTTC.

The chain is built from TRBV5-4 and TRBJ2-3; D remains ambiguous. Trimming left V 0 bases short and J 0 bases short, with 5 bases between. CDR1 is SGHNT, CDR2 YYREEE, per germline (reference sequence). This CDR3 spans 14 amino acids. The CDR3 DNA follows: TGTGCCAGCAGCTTGGTGACTAGCACAGATACGCAGTATTTT. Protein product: CASSLVTSTDTQYF.